The clone carrying this TCR beta chain was seen a few times. Its antigen remains unknown. One end of the junction fails to match germline, which may point to a read error. The sample is drawn from a study of Graves' ophthalmopathy and Graves' hyperthyroidism. Study conclusions and caveats: Blood also carried most expanded thyroid clonotypes exceeding 0.001 frequency.

The PBMCs had their origin in roughly 9.8 ml of fresh peripheral blood. This CDR3 is 14 amino acids long. Germline V gives CDR1 SGHKS, CDR2 YYEKEE (reference sequence). For repertoire sequencing, the TCR beta CDR3 regions were amplified from RNA transcripts. The workflow started with a first-round RT-PCR run with HTBI primers and then moved on to a second-round multiplex PCR. TCRdb reprocessed the multiplex PCR reads via MiXCR and lists one record per CDR3 protein. In the table there are about 620,000 distinct CDR3 sequences, about 20% of which are singletons. The chain links TRBV5-5 to TRBJ1-5, with TRBD1 matching over 11 bases. This clonotype was sampled from a woman in her late teens or twenties with stable Graves' hyperthyroidism. Some clones in this sample may be carry-over from other donors' samples. The sample consisted of peripheral blood. In DNA, the CDR3 is TGTGCCAGCAGCTCGGGACAGGGGGATCAGCCCAAGCATTTT. Amino acids: CASSSGQGDQPKHF.